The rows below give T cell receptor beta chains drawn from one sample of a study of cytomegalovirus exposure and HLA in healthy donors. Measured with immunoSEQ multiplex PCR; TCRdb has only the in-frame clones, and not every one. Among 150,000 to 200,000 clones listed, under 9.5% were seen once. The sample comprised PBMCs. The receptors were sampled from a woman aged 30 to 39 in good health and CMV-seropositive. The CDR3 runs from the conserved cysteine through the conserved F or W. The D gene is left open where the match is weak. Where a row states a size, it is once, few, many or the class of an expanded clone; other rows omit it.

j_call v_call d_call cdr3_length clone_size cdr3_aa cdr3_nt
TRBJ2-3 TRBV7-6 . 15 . CASSLDPQRADTQYF TGTGCCAGCAGCTTAGATCCCCAGAGGGCAGATACGCAGTATTTT
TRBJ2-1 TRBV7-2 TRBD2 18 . CASSLGGGGRLTYNEQFF TGTGCCAGCAGCTTAGGCGGGGGCGGGAGGTTAACCTACAATGAGCAGTTCTTC
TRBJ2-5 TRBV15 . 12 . CATSLTGETQYF TGTGCCACCTCCTTAACGGGGGAGACCCAGTACTTC
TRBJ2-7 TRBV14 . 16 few CASSQDCEGVTYEQYF TGTGCCAGCAGCCAAGATTGTGAGGGAGTCACCTACGAGCAGTACTTC
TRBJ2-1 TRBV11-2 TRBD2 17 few CASSLLSPSGRGIGKFF TGTGCCAGCAGCTTACTGAGTCCTAGCGGGAGAGGGATCGGGAAGTTCTTC
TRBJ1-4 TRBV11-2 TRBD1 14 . CASSPRDSREKLFF TGTGCCAGCAGCCCCCGGGACAGCCGTGAAAAACTGTTTTTT
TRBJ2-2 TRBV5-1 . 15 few CASSLVAGNTGELFF TGCGCCAGCAGCTTGGTGGCAGGGAACACCGGGGAGCTGTTTTTT
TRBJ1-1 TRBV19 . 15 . CASSMVEGRGTAAFF TGTGCCAGTAGTATGGTGGAGGGGAGGGGAACTGCAGCTTTCTTT
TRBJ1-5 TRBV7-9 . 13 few CASSPGNNQPQHF TGTGCCAGCAGCCCAGGGAACAATCAGCCCCAGCATTTT
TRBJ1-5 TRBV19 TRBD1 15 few CASSIVGGGGQPQHF TGTGCCAGTAGTATAGTAGGGGGCGGAGGTCAGCCCCAGCATTTT
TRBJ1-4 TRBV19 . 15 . CASSIQADYGEKLFF TGTGCCAGTAGTATCCAAGCGGATTATGGGGAAAAACTGTTTTTT
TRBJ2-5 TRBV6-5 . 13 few CASSYPGQETQYF TGTGCCAGCAGTTACCCAGGGCAAGAGACCCAGTACTTC
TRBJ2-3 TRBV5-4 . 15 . CASSPLPGGTDTQYF TGTGCCAGCAGTCCCTTACCGGGTGGCACAGATACGCAGTATTTT
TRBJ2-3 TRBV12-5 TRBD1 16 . CASGLVDRGYTDTQYF TGTGCTAGTGGTTTGGTGGACAGGGGTTACACAGATACGCAGTATTTT
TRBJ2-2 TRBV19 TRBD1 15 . CASSTDRVNTGELFF TGTGCCAGTAGTACGGACAGGGTGAACACCGGGGAGCTGTTTTTT
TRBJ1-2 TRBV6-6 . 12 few CASSYRGYGYTF TGTGCCAGCAGTTACAGGGGCTATGGCTACACCTTC
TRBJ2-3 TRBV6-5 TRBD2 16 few CASSFQAGGNTDTQYF TGTGCCAGCAGTTTTCAGGCGGGAGGGAACACAGATACGCAGTATTTT
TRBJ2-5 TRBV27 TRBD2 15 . CASASRRLAGETQYF TGTGCCAGCGCTTCCCGTCGACTAGCCGGGGAGACCCAGTACTTC
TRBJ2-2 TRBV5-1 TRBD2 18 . CASSHPGTSGKNTGELFF TGCGCCAGCAGCCACCCAGGGACTAGCGGGAAAAACACCGGGGAGCTGTTTTTT
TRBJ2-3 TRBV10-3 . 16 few CAISGATGWRTDTQYF TGTGCCATCAGTGGGGCTACAGGGTGGAGGACAGATACGCAGTATTTT
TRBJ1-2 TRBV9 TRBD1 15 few CASSVSGGAVYGYTF TGTGCCAGCAGCGTATCAGGGGGCGCGGTCTATGGCTACACCTTC
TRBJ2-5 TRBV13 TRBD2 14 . CASSLETSGKTQYF TGTGCCAGCAGCTTAGAGACTAGCGGGAAGACCCAGTACTTC
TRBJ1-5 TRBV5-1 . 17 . CASSLAPVNSGNQPQHF TGCGCCAGCAGCTTGGCCCCCGTGAACAGCGGGAATCAGCCCCAGCATTTT
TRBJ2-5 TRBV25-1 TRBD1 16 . CASSSNRGPDQETQYF TGTGCCAGCAGTTCCAACAGGGGTCCCGACCAAGAGACCCAGTACTTC
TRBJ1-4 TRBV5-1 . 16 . CASSPPTDATNEKLFF TGCGCCAGCAGCCCCCCGACAGACGCAACTAATGAAAAACTGTTTTTT
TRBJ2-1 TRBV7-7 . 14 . CASTPGPQDNEQFF TGTGCCAGCACCCCCGGGCCACAGGACAATGAGCAGTTCTTC
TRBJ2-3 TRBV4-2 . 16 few CASSQVGAERSDTQYF TGTGCCAGCAGCCAAGTTGGAGCGGAAAGATCAGATACGCAGTATTTT